A single sample is the source of the 3 T cell receptor beta chains below, sequenced in a study of blood T cells in healthy people across ages. Sample-barcoded 5' priming and a J-beta primer mix drove a second PCR of 7 to 11 cycles. TCRdb ran MiXCR on the 5' RACE reads and lists one entry per CDR3 protein. The repertoire holds roughly 650,000 distinct CDR3 sequences, with about a third as singletons. The sample was blood. These receptors were taken from a woman older than 75 in good health.

This clonotype appeared once. The CDR3 is CASSQGARDSMAKNIQYF. DNA for the CDR3: TGTGCCAGCAGCCAAGGGGCCAGGGACTCAATGGCCAAAAACATTCAGTACTTC. The rearrangement uses TRBV14 and TRBJ2-7; D is possibly TRBD2 (6 bases). The end of the DNA fits TRBJ2-4 better, so the J call may be wrong. Germline V gives CDR1 SGHDN, CDR2 FVKESK. This CDR3 has 18 amino acids.

Ten or more counts support this clonotype. The chain has TRBV4-1 and TRBJ2-5, with 9 nucleotides matching TRBD2. The CDR3 is 15 amino acids. With V trimmed by 0 bases and J by 4 bases, 3 bases remained unmatched. CDR1 is MGHRA, CDR2 YSYEKL, per germline. CDR3 sequence: CASSQDSRGGETQYF. Here the CDR3 DNA reads TGCGCCAGCAGCCAAGATTCGCGGGGGGGAGAGACCCAGTACTTC.

V and J are TRBV2 and TRBJ1-1; TRBD1 aligns across 8 bases. This CDR3 is built from 17 residues. CDR1 and CDR2 (germline): SNHLY, FYNNEI. V was pared by 7 bases and J by 3 bases, with 16 bases of the junction left unmatched. The CDR3 coding sequence is TGTGCCAGCACCGGGGACCTGGCAGGGGGCAAGGACACTGAAGCTTTCTTT. It yields the protein CASTGDLAGGKDTEAFF.